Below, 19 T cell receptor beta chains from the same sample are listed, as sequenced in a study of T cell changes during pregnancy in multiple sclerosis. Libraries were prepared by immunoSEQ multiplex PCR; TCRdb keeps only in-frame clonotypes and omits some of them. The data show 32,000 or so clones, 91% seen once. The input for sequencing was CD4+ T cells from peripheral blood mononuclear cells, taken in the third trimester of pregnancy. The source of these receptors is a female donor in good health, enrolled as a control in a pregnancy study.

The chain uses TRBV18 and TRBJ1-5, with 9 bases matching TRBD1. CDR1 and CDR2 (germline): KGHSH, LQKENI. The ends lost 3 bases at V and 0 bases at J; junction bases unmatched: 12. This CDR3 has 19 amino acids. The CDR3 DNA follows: TGTGCCAGCTCACCCCCGGGACAGGGAGTTGGGTATAGCAATCAGCCCCAGCATTTT. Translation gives CASSPPGQGVGYSNQPQHF.

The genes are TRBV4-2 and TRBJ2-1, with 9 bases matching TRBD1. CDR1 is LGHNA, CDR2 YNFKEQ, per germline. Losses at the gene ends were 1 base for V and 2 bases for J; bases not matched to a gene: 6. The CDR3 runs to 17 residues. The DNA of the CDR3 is TGTGCCAGCAGCCAAGCCGGGACAGGGCGAACCTACAATGAGCAGTTCTTC. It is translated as CASSQAGTGRTYNEQFF.

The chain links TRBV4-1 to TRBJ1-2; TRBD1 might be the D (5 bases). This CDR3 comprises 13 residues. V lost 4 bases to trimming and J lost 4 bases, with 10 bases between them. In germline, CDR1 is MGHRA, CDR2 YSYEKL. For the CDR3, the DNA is TGCGCCAGCAGCCTCACGGGGGTCTATGGCTACACCTTC. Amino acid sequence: CASSLTGVYGYTF.

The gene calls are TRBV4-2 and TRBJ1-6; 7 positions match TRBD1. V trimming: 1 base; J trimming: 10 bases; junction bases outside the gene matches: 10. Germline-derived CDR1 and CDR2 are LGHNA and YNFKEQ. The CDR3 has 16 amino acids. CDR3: CASSQGRQGVLSPLHF. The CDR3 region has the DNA TGTGCCAGCAGCCAAGGGCGACAGGGCGTTTTGTCACCCCTCCACTTT.

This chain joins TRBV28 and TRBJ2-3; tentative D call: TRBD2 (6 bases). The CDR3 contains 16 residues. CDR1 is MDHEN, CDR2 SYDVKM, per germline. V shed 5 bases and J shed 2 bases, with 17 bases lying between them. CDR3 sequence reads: CASSDRGSGNTDTQYF. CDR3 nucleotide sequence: TGTGCCAGCAGTGACCGGGGTAGCGGTAACACAGATACGCAGTATTTT.

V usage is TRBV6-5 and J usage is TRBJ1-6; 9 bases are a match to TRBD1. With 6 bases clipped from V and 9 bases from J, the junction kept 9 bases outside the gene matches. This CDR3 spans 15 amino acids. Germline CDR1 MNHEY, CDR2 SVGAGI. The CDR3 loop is CASSTGTGHSSPLHF. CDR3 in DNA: TGTGCCAGCAGCACCGGGACAGGGCATAGTTCACCCCTCCACTTT.

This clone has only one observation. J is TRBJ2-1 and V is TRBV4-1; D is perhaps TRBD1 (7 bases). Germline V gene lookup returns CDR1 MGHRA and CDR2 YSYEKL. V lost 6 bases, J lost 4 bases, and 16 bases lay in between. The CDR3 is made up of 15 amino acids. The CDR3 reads CASRGQSGAYNEQFF. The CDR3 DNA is TGCGCCAGCAGGGGACAGTCGGGGGCATACAATGAGCAGTTCTTC.

The CDR3 loop reads CASSLAGAGGPGNEQFF. In DNA, the CDR3 is TGTGCCAGCAGCTTAGCGGGGGCGGGAGGGCCGGGGAATGAGCAGTTCTTC. This chain joins TRBV7-2 and TRBJ2-1, with TRBD2 identical over 9 bases. CDR3 length: 17 residues. Germline trimming cut 0 bases from V and 7 bases from J; bases unmatched to any gene: 10. CDR1 SGHTA and CDR2 FQGNSA come from the germline V gene.

For the CDR3, the DNA is TGCGCCAGCAGCCAAGTGTGGGCCCAGAAAGCCTACGAGCAGTACTTC. Its protein product is CASSQVWAQKAYEQYF. V is TRBV4-1 and J is TRBJ2-7; D ambiguous. With 1 base removed from V and 2 bases from J, the gap between germline ends came to 15 bases. The CDR3 is 16 residues long. Per the germline V gene, CDR1 is MGHRA and CDR2 is YSYEKL.

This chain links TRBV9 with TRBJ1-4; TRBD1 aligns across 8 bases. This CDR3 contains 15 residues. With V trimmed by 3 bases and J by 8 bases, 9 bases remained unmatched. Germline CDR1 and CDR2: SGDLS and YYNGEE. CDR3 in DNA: TGTGCCAGCAGCGGGGGACAGGCAAGGGACGAAAAACTGTTTTTT. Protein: CASSGGQARDEKLFF.

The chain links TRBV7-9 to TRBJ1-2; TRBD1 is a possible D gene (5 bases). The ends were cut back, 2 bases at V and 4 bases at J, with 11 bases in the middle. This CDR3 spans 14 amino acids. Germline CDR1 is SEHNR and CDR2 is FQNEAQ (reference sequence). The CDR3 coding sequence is TGTGCCAGCAGCTTACCGGACATTGGCTATGGCTACACCTTC. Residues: CASSLPDIGYGYTF. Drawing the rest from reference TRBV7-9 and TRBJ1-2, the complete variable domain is DTGVSQNPRHKITKRGQNVTFRCDPISEHNRLYWYRQTLGQGPEFLTYFQNEAQLEKSRLLSDRFSAERPKGSFSTLEIQRTEQGDSAMYLCASSLPDIGYGYTFGSGTRLTVV.

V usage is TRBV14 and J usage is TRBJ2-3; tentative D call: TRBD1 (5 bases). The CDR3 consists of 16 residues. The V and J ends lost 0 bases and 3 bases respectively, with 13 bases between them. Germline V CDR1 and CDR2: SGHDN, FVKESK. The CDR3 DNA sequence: TGTGCCAGCAGCCAAGATGTCGGCAGGGTTACAGATACGCAGTATTTT. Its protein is CASSQDVGRVTDTQYF.

The CDR3 sequence: CASSTLGGRGDTQYF. The CDR3 DNA is TGTGCCAGCAGTACCCTGGGGGGGAGGGGAGATACGCAGTATTTT. The chain recombines TRBV7-3 with TRBJ2-3, with TRBD2 matching over 7 bases. V dropped 6 bases and J dropped 5; count of bases not matched to a gene: 11. In germline, CDR1 is SGHTA, CDR2 FQGTGA. The CDR3 spans 15 residues.

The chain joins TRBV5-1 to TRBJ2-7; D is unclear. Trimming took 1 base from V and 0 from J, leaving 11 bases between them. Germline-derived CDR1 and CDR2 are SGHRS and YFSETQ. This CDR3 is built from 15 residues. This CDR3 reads CASSLRPGSSYEQYF. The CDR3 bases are TGCGCCAGCAGCTTGAGACCAGGAAGCTCCTACGAGCAGTACTTC.

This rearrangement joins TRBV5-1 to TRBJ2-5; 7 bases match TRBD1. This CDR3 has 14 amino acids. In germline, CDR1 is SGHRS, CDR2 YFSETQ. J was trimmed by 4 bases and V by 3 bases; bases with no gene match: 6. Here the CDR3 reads CASSSTGQPETQYF. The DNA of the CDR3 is TGCGCCAGCAGCTCGACAGGGCAGCCAGAGACCCAGTACTTC.

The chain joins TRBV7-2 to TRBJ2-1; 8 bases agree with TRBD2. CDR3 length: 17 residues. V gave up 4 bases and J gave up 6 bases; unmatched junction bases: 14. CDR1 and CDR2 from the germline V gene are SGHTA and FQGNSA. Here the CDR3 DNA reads TGTGCCAGCAGCTCACCGACTAGCGTGGAACGTCTCAATGAGCAGTTCTTC. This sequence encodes CASSSPTSVERLNEQFF.

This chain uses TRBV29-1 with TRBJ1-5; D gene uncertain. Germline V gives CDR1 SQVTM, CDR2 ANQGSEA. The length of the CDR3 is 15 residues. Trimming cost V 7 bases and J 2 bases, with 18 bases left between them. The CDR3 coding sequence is TGCAGCGCAGTCTACAGTGGGAGGGGCAATCAGCCCCAGCATTTT. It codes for CSAVYSGRGNQPQHF.

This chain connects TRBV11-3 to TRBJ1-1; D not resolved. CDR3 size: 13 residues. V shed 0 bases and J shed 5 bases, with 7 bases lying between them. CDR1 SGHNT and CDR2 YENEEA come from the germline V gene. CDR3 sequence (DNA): TGTGCCAGCAGCTTAGAACGCGGGACTGAAGCTTTCTTT. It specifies CASSLERGTEAFF.

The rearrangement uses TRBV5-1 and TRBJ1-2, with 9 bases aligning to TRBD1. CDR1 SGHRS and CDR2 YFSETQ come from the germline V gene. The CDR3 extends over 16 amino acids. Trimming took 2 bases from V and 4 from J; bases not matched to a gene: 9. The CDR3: CASSFESGQGLYGYTF. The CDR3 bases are TGCGCCAGCAGCTTTGAATCGGGACAGGGACTCTATGGCTACACCTTC.